This entry is about one T cell receptor (beta chain). What it binds is not known. The CDR3 length is 13 residues. Trimming took 6 bases from V and 5 from J, leaving 13 bases between them. Per germline, CDR1 LNHDA and CDR2 SQIVND (reference sequence). This sample is part of a study of liver allograft versus peripheral blood T cells. Study details: Within transplanted livers, the T cell receptor repertoires were examined and compared against the repertoires present in the peripheral blood of liver transplant recipients.

A single record per CDR3 protein comes from TCRdb applying MiXCR to the reads. The top ten clones hold 4.5% to 6% of a sample with thousands of distinct CDR3 sequences, around 21% of them seen once. Study-level findings and limits: Liver allograft and peripheral blood T cell receptor repertoires reportedly differed.

The chain joins TRBV19 to TRBJ1-1, with a weak D call TRBD1 (6 bases). The sequence derives from a human patient who had a liver transplant. Some T cells may be provided by the graft donor. The CDR3 nucleotides are TGTGCCAGTAGGAACAGGGATGGGACTGAAGCTTTCTTT. Amino acid sequence: CASRNRDGTEAFF.